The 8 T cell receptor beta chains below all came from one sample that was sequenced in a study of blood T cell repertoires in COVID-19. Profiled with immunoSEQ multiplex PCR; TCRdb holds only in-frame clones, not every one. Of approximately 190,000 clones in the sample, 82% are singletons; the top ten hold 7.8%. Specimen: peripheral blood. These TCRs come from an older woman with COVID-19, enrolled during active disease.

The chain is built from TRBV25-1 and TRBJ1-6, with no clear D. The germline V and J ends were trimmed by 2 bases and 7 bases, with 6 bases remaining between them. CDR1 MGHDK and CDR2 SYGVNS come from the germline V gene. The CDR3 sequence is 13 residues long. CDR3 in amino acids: CASSEQQNSPLHF. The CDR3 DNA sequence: TGTGCCAGCAGTGAACAACAGAATTCACCCCTCCACTTT.

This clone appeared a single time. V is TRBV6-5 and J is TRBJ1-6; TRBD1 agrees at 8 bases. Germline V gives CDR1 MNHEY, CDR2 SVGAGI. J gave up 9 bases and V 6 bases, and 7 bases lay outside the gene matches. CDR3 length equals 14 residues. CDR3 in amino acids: CASRDRAAGSPLHF. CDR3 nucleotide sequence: TGTGCCAGCAGGGACAGGGCCGCAGGTTCACCCCTCCACTTT.

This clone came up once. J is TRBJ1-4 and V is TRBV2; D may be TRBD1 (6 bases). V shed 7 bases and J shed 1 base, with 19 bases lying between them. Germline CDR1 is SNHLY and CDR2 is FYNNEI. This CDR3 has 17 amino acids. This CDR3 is CASKVGGALLTNEKLFF. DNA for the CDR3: TGTGCCAGCAAGGTGGGGGGGGCCCTCCTAACTAATGAAAAACTGTTTTTT.

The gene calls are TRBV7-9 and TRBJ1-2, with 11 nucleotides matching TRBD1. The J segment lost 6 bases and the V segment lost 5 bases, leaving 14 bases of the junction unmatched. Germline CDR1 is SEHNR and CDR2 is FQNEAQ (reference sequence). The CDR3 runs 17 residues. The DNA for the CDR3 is TGTGCCAGCAGCCCTTATCTCCGGGACAGGGGGAGAAATGGCTACACCTTC. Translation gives CASSPYLRDRGRNGYTF.

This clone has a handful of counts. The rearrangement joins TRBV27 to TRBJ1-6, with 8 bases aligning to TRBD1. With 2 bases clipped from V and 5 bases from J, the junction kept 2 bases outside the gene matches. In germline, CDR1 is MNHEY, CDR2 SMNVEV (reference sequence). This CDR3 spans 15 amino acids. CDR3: CASSLQGANNSPLHF. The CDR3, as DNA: TGTGCCAGCAGTTTACAGGGGGCGAATAATTCACCCCTCCACTTT.

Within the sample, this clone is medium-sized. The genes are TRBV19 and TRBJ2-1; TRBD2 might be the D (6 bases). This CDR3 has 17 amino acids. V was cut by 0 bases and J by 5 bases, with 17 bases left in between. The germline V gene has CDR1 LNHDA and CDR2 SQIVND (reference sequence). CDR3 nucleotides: TGTGCCAGTAGTATAGATTCCCCTAGCGTTGGCCACAATGAGCAGTTCTTC. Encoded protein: CASSIDSPSVGHNEQFF.

CDR3 sequence (DNA): TGTGCCAGCTCCCCCCTTCGAGCAGGGGGCTCAGATACGCAGTATTTT. It specifies CASSPLRAGGSDTQYF. V and J are TRBV2 and TRBJ2-3; 8 bases align to TRBD1. CDR3 length: 16 residues. Germline V gene data show CDR1 as SNHLY and CDR2 as FYNNEI. The J segment lost 4 bases and the V segment lost 8 bases, leaving 14 bases of the junction unmatched.

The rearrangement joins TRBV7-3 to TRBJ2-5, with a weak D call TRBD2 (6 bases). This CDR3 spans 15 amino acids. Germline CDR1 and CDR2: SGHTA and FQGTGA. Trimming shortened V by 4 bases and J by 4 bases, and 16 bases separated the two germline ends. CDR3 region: CASSSGGAEGETQYF. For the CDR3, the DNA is TGTGCCAGCAGCTCGGGCGGGGCGGAGGGAGAGACCCAGTACTTC.